This T cell receptor beta chain stems from a study of graft-versus-host responses after intestinal transplantation. Looking at the study overall: Tacrolimus plus steroids were given to all recipients for about 3 years, preceded by anti-thymocyte globulin induction.

Only in-frame clones appear in the TCRdb table, and some are missing; sequencing was by immunoSEQ multiplex PCR. The sample contains about 100,000 clones, roughly 87% of which appear only once. Trimming removed 5 bases from V and 1 base from J, with 18 bases in between. Germline loops: CDR1 LNHNV, CDR2 YYDKDF (reference sequence). The CDR3 loop spans 17 amino acids. Regarding the study as a whole: Early declines in HvG clones that occurred post-transplant were associated with peak circulating GvH clone levels.

On this clone itself: Antigen specificity is unknown.

The clonotype originates from a human donor who was the organ donor for an intestinal transplant. The rearrangement joins TRBV15 to TRBJ1-5; D is perhaps TRBD1 (5 bases). Sequencing was performed on unstimulated CD4+ T cells sorted from spleen or lymph node cells, taken before transplant. As DNA, the CDR3 is TGTGCCACCAGCCCTACGAGGGGAGAGAAAAGCAATCAGCCCCAGCATTTT. It encodes CATSPTRGEKSNQPQHF.